The 15 T cell receptor beta chains given below trace back to one sample, sequenced in a study of blood T cells in healthy people across ages. It was with a sample-barcoded 5' primer and a J-beta primer mix that a second PCR of about 6 to 12 cycles was run. A single record per CDR3 protein comes from TCRdb applying MiXCR to the 5' RACE reads. The sample shows 1.5 million to 2 million distinct CDR3 sequences, over 25% of them seen only once. Sample: blood. Every receptor here comes from a young woman in good health.

The chain uses TRBV2 and TRBJ1-2; the D gene is possibly TRBD1 (6 bases). Per germline, CDR1 SNHLY and CDR2 FYNNEI. The CDR3 runs 11 residues. Trimming shortened V by 6 bases and J by 8 bases, and 10 bases separated the two germline ends. CDR3 coding DNA: TGTGCCAGCAGCCGGACAGAAGGCTACACCTTC. Protein sequence: CASSRTEGYTF. Together with reference TRBV2 and TRBJ1-2, the CDR3 gives the full variable domain: EPEVTQTPSHQVTQMGQEVILRCVPISNHLYFYWYRQILGQKVEFLVSFYNNEISEKSEIFDDQFSVERPDGSNFTLKIRSTKLEDSAMYFCASSRTEGYTFGSGTRLTVV.

The gene calls are TRBV27 and TRBJ2-3; D gene ambiguous. Germline-derived CDR1 and CDR2 are MNHEY and SMNVEV (reference sequence). V was trimmed by 2 bases and J by 2 bases, leaving 8 bases between them. The CDR3 contains 14 residues. CDR3 sequence: CASSLSFDTDTQYF. For the CDR3, the DNA is TGTGCCAGCAGTTTAAGTTTTGACACAGATACGCAGTATTTT.

The chain links TRBV2 to TRBJ2-7; 8 bases map to TRBD2. In germline, CDR1 is SNHLY, CDR2 FYNNEI. After removal of 1 base from V and 2 bases from J, the junction contained 13 bases not matched to a gene. The CDR3 contains 18 residues. The CDR3 DNA is TGTGCCAGCAGTGAAGACGCGTGGAGGTCTAGCGGGCCCTACGAGCAGTACTTC. Protein sequence: CASSEDAWRSSGPYEQYF.

This clonotype was counted many times. V is TRBV6-2 or TRBV6-3 and J is TRBJ2-7; D remains unclear. CDR3 length: 13 amino acids. V lost 8 bases to trimming and J lost 0 bases, with 11 bases between them. Per germline, CDR1 MNHEY and CDR2 SVGEGT. CDR3 region: CASLPGSSYEQYF. The CDR3 DNA is TGTGCCAGCCTCCCAGGAAGCTCCTACGAGCAGTACTTC.

V is TRBV28 and J is TRBJ2-3; D is unresolved. Germline loops: CDR1 MDHEN, CDR2 SYDVKM. V was shortened by 4 bases and J by 4 bases, with 12 bases between the two germline ends. The CDR3 covers 14 residues. This CDR3 is CASSSPDLPDTQYF. The CDR3, as DNA: TGTGCCAGCAGTTCCCCGGATCTCCCAGATACGCAGTATTTT.

This clonotype has just a few counts. This rearrangement joins TRBV7-2 to TRBJ2-3, with D perhaps TRBD2 (6 bases). The CDR3 is 15 amino acids. V dropped 6 bases and J dropped 4 bases, with 17 bases sitting between them. Germline CDR1 SGHTA, CDR2 FQGNSA. The CDR3 nucleotides read TGTGCCAGCAGTCGCCCTCAGGGAGGCGCAGATACGCAGTATTTT. Translation: CASSRPQGGADTQYF.

This clonotype occurred once. The chain uses TRBV9 and TRBJ1-1; TRBD1 is a possible D gene (5 bases). The CDR3 totals 15 residues. Germline V gene lookup returns CDR1 SGDLS and CDR2 YYNGEE. V was shortened by 0 bases and J by 0 bases, with 9 bases between the two germline ends. CDR3 protein: CASSVVGHMNTEAFF. CDR3 bases: TGTGCCAGCAGCGTAGTAGGACACATGAACACTGAAGCTTTCTTT.

The table lists this clonotype with many counts. This chain links TRBV29-1 with TRBJ2-5; TRBD2 might be the D (5 bases). The V end lost 1 base, the J end lost 5 bases, and 17 bases lay between the germline ends. From germline, CDR1 is SQVTM and CDR2 ANQGSEA. The CDR3 is made up of 15 amino acids. The CDR3 region is CSVEARGLRRETQYF. As DNA, the CDR3 is TGCAGCGTTGAAGCCCGAGGACTCCGGCGCGAGACCCAGTACTTC.

A few counts support this clonotype. The chain links TRBV5-6 to TRBJ2-1; 7 bases match TRBD2. The junction had 8 bases not matched to a gene; V was cut back by 0 bases and J by 2 bases. Per the germline V gene, CDR1 is SGHDT and CDR2 is YYEEEE. This CDR3 spans 17 amino acids. Here the CDR3 reads CASSLVSMGGAYNEQFF. CDR3 bases: TGTGCCAGCAGCTTGGTCTCCATGGGAGGGGCCTACAATGAGCAGTTCTTC.

This clonotype has ten or more counts. The CDR3 region has the DNA TGTGCCAGCAGCCCCCGGGAGGAAAACATTCAGTACTTC. This sequence encodes CASSPREENIQYF. The chain joins TRBV5-6 to TRBJ2-4, with TRBD2 identical over 7 bases. Germline loops: CDR1 SGHDT, CDR2 YYEEEE. Trimming cost V 4 bases and J 5 bases; bases outside gene matches: 3. The CDR3 totals 13 residues.

The CDR3 DNA is TGTGCCAGCAGTGAGGGGACAGGGAGCACAGATACGCAGTATTTT. This gives the protein CASSEGTGSTDTQYF. J is TRBJ2-3 and V is TRBV9; TRBD1 matches at 9 bases. V shed 5 bases, J shed 0 bases, and the junction held 4 bases outside the gene matches. CDR3 length equals 15 residues. Looked up from germline, CDR1 is SGDLS and CDR2 is YYNGEE.

This clonotype has at least ten counts. The chain links TRBV12-3 or TRBV12-4 to TRBJ2-5; 9 nucleotides line up with TRBD1. CDR3 length: 14 residues. The V and J ends lost 5 bases and 4 bases, in that order; junction bases with no gene match: 5. The CDR3 DNA follows: TGTGCCAGCAGTGGGACAGGGCGAGGAGAGACCCAGTACTTC. The encoded protein is CASSGTGRGETQYF.

The V gene is TRBV20-1, the J gene TRBJ2-1; 8 bases fit TRBD2. The tail of the sequence fits TRBJ2-7 better, so the J call may be wrong. There are 14 residues in the CDR3. Germline V lookup: CDR1 DFQATT, CDR2 SNEGSKA (reference sequence). The CDR3 region is CSARRGASYNEQYF. The CDR3 DNA is TGCAGTGCCAGGCGGGGGGCCTCCTACAATGAGCAGTACTTC.

This clonotype was seen a few times. This chain links TRBV18 with TRBJ2-3, with TRBD2 matching over 9 bases. V lost 1 base, J lost 3 bases, and 8 bases stayed unmatched. This CDR3 is built from 17 residues. Germline-derived CDR1 and CDR2 are KGHSH and LQKENI. CDR3 nucleotides: TGTGCCAGCTCACCACTTGTGCTAGCGGGAAAGACAGATACGCAGTATTTT. This sequence encodes CASSPLVLAGKTDTQYF.

This clonotype was observed at least ten times. This chain links TRBV20-1 with TRBJ2-5; 9 bases are shared with TRBD2. CDR1 is DFQATT, CDR2 SNEGSKA, per germline (reference sequence). This CDR3 comprises 15 residues. V gave up 0 bases and J gave up 4 bases; unmatched junction bases: 6. CDR3 protein: CSARDEAGGRETQYF. The DNA of the CDR3 is TGCAGTGCTAGAGATGAGGCGGGAGGGCGAGAGACCCAGTACTTC.